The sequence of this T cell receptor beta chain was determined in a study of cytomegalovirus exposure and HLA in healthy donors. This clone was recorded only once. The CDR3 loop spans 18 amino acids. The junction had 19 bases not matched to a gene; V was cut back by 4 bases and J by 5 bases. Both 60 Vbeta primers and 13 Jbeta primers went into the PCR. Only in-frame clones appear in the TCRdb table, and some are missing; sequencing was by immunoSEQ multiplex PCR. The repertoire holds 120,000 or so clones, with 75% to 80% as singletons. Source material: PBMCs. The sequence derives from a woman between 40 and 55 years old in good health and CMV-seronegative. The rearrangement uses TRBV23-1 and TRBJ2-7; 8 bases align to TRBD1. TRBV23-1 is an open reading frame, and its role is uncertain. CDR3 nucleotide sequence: TGCGCCAGCAGTCGTACGGCCCGAGGACAGGGAATGTACCACGAGCAGTACTTC. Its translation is CASSRTARGQGMYHEQYF.